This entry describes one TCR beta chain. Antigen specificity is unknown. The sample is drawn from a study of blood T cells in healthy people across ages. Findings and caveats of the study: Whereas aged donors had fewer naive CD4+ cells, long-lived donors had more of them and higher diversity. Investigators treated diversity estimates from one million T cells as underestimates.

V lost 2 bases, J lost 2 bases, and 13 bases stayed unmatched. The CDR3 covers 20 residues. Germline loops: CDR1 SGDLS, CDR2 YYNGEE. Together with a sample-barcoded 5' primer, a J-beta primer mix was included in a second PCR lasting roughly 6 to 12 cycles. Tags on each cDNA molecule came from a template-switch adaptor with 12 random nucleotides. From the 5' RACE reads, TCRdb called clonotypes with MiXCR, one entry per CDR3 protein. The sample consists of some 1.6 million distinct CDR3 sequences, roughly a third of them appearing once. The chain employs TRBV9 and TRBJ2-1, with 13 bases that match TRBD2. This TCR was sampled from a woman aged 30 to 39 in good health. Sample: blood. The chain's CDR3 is CASSVATPGLAGYTYNEQFF. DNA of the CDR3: TGTGCCAGCAGCGTCGCGACTCCGGGACTAGCGGGATACACCTACAATGAGCAGTTCTTC.